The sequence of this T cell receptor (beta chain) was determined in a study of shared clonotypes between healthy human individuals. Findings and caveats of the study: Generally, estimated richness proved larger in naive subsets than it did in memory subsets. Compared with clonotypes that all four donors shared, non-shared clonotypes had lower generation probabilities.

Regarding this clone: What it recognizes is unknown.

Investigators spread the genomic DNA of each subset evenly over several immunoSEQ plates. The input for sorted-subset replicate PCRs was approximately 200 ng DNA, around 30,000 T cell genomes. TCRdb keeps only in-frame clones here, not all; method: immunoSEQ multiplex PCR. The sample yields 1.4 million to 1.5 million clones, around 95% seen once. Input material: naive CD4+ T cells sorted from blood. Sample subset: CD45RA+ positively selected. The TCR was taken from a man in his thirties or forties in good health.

CDR3 DNA sequence: TGTGCCAGCAGCTTAGGGCCACCACCCTACAATGAGCAGTTCTTC. It translates to CASSLGPPPYNEQFF. The rearrangement links TRBV11-2 to TRBJ2-1; D not resolved. CDR1 and CDR2 from the germline V gene are SGHAT and FQNNGV. The CDR3 totals 15 residues. The V and J ends lost 1 base and 2 bases respectively, with 9 bases between them.